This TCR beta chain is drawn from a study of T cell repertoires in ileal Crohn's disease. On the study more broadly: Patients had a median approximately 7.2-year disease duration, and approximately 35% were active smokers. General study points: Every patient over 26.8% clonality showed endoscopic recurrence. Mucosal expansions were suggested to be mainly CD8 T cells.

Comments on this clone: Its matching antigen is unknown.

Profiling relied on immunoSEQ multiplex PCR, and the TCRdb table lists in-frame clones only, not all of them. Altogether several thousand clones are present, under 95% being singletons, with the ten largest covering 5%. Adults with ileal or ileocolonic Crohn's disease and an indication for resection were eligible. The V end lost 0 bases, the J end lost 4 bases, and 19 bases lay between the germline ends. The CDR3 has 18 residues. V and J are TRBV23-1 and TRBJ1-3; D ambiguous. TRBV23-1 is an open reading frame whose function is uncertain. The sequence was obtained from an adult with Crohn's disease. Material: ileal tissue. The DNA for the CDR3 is TGCGCCAGCAGTCAATCCGGGCCGGGGAAGGTAGGCGGAAACACCATATATTTT. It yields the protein CASSQSGPGKVGGNTIYF.